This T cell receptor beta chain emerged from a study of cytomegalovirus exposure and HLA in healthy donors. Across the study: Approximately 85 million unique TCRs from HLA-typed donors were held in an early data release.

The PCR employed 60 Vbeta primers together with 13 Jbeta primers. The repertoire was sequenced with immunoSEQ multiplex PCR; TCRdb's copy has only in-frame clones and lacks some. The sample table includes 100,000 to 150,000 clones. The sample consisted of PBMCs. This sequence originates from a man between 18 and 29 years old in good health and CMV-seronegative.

The DNA for the CDR3 is TGTGCCAGCAGACGGACTAGCGGGAGGGACAATGAGCAGTTCTTC. Translation: CASRRTSGRDNEQFF. The chain recombines TRBV11-3 with TRBJ2-1, with 15 nucleotides matching TRBD2. From germline, CDR1 is SGHNT and CDR2 YENEEA. Germline trimming cut 6 bases from V and 5 bases from J; bases unmatched to any gene: 2. The CDR3 has 15 amino acids.